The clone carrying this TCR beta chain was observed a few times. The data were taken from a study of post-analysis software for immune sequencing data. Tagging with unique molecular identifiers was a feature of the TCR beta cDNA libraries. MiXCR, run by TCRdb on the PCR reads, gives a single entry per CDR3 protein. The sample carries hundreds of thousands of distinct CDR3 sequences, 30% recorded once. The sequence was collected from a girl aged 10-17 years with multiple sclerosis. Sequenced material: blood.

CDR3 loop: CSSTNGTGNYGYTF. The CDR3 region has the DNA TGCAGTAGTACCAACGGGACAGGAAACTATGGCTACACCTTC. The chain uses TRBV20-1 and TRBJ1-2; 8 bases line up with TRBD1. The CDR3 loop spans 14 amino acids. Trimming cost V 8 bases and J 2 bases; bases outside gene matches: 10. From germline, CDR1 is DFQATT and CDR2 SNEGSKA (reference sequence).